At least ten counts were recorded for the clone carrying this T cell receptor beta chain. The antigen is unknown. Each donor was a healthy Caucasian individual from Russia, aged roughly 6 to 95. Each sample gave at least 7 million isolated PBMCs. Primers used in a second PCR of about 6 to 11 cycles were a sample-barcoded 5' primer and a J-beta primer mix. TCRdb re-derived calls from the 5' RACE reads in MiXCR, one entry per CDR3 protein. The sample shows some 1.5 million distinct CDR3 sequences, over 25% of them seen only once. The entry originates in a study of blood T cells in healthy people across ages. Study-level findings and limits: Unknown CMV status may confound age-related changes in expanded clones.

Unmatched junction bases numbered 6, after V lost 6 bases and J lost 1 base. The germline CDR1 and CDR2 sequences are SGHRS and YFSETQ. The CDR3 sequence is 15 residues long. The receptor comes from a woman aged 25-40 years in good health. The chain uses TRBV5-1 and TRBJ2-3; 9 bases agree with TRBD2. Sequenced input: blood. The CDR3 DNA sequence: TGCGCCAGCAAAGAGCGGGGGGCCCGCACAGATACGCAGTATTTT. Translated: CASKERGARTDTQYF.